The text below deals with one T cell receptor beta chain. As yet, its antigen is unknown. There were only healthy Caucasians among the donors. TCRdb re-analysed the 5' RACE reads in MiXCR, keeping a single row per CDR3 protein. The data show 510,000 or so distinct CDR3 sequences, 13% to 15% seen once. These data belong to a study of identical twins. Findings and limits, study-wide: The study drew conclusions from cross-sectional statistical analysis, not from following the same donors. The abundant beta clonotypes from cord blood had fewer insertions, and memory repertoires had none of this.

The CDR3 extends over 15 amino acids. Trimming took 1 base from V and 8 from J, leaving 14 bases between them. CDR1 LNHDA and CDR2 SQIVND come from the germline V gene (reference sequence). These same data were also listed under a study on yellow fever vaccine responses in identical twins.

The sample taken for sequencing was CD4+ T cells sorted from blood. The TCR was taken from a woman between 18 and 29 years old in good health. The chain combines TRBV19 with TRBJ2-2; D could derive from TRBD1 or TRBD2 (6 bases each). For the CDR3, the DNA is TGTGCCAGTAGTATAGCGGGGGCGTATGTGGGGGAGCTGTTTTTT. Residues: CASSIAGAYVGELFF. The whole variable domain, filled in from reference TRBV19 and TRBJ2-2, reads DGGITQSPKYLFRKEGQNVTLSCEQNLNHDAMYWYRQDPGQGLRLIYYSQIVNDFQKGDIAEGYSVSREKKESFPLTVTSAQKNPTAFYLCASSIAGAYVGELFFGEGSRLTVL.